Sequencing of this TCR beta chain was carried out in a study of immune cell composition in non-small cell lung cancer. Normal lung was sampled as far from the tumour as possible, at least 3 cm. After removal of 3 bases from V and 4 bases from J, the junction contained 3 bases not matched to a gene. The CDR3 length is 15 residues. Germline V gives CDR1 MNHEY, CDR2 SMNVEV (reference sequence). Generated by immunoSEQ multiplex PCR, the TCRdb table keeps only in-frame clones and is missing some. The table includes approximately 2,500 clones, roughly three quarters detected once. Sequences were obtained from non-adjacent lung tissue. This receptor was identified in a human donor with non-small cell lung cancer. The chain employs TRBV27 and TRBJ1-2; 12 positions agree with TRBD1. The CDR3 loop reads CASSFGTGGFYGYTF. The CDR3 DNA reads TGTGCCAGCAGTTTCGGGACAGGGGGCTTCTATGGCTACACCTTC.